The entry below gives a single T cell receptor beta chain sequence along with its context. Antigen unknown. The authors reverse transcribed roughly 0.5 to 1 ug RNA with random hexamers. Amplification of TCR beta CDR3 used immunoSEQ multiplex PCR across 54 Vbeta and 13 Jbeta. One entry per CDR3 protein, called by TCRdb with MiXCR from the immunoSEQ multiplex PCR reads. Counted here are about 240,000 distinct CDR3 sequences, roughly 95% occurring once; the ten biggest clones make up 0.1%. This sample is drawn from a study of CD8 T cells in Susac syndrome. The CDR3 runs 16 residues. Germline lookup yields CDR1 KGHSH and CDR2 LQKENI. The trim removed 0 bases at V and 6 bases at J, leaving 2 bases unmatched. Study results and limitations: CD4+ T cell repertoires in Susac syndrome exhibited no evidence of clonal expansion.

The diagnostic criteria for definite or probable disease, as recently defined, were met by the patients with Susac syndrome. It was negative isolation that provided the CD8+ and CD4+ T cells, whereas TEMRA cells were enriched by FACS. The source material was CD4+ T cells from PBMCs. J is TRBJ2-4 and V is TRBV18; 13 bases match TRBD2. The receptor was derived from a human donor with Susac syndrome. CDR3 DNA: TGTGCCAGCTCACCACCGGGACTAGCGGGATTAAACATTCAGTACTTC. It codes for CASSPPGLAGLNIQYF.